This TCR beta chain came from a study of beta chain features in type 1 diabetes. About the research overall: Across all samples, over 85 million sorted cells were examined.

Overall study findings and caveats: HLA influence on TCRB rearrangement stayed unresolved here. Within each of all four CD4+ subsets, Type 1 diabetes patients had TCRB CDR3s that were moderately but significantly shorter.

Comment on this clone: The target antigen is unknown.

The entirety of the isolated RNA underwent reverse transcription, so expressed TCRB transcripts were sequenced. The method was immunoSEQ multiplex PCR; TCRdb's version includes in-frame clones alone and lacks a portion of them. The data hold some 150,000 clones, with 9.2% observed a single time. From germline, CDR1 is MNHEY and CDR2 SMNVEV (reference sequence). The length of the CDR3 is 14 residues. Trimming removed 5 bases at V and 4 bases at J, with 11 bases between. The chain links TRBV27 to TRBJ1-4; D remains unclear. The receptor was isolated from a man aged 18 to 30 in good health. Sequences were obtained from central memory CD4+ T cells from blood. CDR3 nucleotide sequence: TGTGCCAGCAGTCTGACACGAAGTAATGAAAAACTGTTTTTT. Amino acids: CASSLTRSNEKLFF.